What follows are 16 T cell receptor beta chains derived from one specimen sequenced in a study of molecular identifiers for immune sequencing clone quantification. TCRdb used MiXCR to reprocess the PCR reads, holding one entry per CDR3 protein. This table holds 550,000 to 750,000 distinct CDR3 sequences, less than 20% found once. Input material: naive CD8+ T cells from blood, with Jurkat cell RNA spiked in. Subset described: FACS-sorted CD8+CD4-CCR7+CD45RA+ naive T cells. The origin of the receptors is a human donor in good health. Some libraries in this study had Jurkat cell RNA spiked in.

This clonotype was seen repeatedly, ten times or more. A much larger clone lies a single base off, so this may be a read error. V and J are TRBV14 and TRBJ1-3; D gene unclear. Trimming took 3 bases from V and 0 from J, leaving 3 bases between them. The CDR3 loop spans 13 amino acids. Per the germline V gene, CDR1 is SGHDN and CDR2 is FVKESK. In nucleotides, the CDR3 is TGTGCCAGCAGCCAGAGCTCTGGAAACACCATATATTTT. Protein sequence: CASSQSSGNTIYF. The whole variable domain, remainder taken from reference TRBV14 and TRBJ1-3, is EAGVTQFPSHSVIEKGQTVTLRCDPISGHDNLYWYRRVMGKEIKFLLHFVKESKQDESGMPNNRFLAERTGGTYSTLKVQPAELEDSGVYFCASSQSSGNTIYFGEGSWLTVV.

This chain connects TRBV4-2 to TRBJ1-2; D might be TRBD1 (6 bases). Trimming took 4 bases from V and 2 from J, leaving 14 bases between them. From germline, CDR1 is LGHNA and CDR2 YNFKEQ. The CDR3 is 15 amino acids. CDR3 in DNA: TGTGCCAGCAGCCGAGACCGGGGGCTAAACTATGGCTACACCTTC. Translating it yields CASSRDRGLNYGYTF.

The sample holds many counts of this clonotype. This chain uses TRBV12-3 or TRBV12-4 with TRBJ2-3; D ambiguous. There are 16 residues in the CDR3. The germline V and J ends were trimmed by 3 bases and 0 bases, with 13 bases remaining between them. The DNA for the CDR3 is TGTGCCAGCAGTTTTGGGCATGCTACTAGCACAGATACGCAGTATTTT. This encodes CASSFGHATSTDTQYF.

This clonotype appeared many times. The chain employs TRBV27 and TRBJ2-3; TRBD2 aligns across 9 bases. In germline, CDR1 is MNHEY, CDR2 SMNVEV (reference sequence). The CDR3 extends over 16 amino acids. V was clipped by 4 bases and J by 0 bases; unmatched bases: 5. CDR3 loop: CASSSLAGSSTDTQYF. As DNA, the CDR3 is TGTGCCAGCAGTTCTCTAGCGGGGTCTAGCACAGATACGCAGTATTTT.

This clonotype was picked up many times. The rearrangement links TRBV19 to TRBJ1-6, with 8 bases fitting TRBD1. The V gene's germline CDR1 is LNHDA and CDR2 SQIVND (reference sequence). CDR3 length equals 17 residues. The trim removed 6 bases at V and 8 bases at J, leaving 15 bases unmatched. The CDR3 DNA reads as TGTGCCAGTAGGCCCCGCGATTCAGGGGGCGGATATTCACCCCTCCACTTT. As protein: CASRPRDSGGGYSPLHF.

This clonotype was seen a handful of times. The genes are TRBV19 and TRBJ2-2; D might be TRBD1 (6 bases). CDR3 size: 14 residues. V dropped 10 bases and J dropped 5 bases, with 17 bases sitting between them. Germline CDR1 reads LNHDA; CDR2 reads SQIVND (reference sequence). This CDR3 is CATGAGVKTGELFF. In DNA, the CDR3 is TGTGCCACCGGGGCAGGGGTCAAGACCGGGGAGCTGTTTTTT. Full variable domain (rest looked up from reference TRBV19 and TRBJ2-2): DGGITQSPKYLFRKEGQNVTLSCEQNLNHDAMYWYRQDPGQGLRLIYYSQIVNDFQKGDIAEGYSVSREKKESFPLTVTSAQKNPTAFYLCATGAGVKTGELFFGEGSRLTVL.

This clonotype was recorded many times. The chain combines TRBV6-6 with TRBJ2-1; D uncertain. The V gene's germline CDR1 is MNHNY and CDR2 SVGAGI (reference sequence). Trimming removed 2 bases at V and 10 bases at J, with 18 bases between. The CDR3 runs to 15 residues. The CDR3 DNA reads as TGTGCCAGCAGTTACCCGTACCGGGTCGCCGAGGAGCAGTTCTTC. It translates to CASSYPYRVAEEQFF.

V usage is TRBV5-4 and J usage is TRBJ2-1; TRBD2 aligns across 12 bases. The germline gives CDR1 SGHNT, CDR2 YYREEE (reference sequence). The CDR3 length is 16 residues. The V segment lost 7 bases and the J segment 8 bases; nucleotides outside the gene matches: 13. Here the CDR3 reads CASGPRLAGGHDEQFF. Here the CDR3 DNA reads TGTGCCAGCGGCCCGAGGCTAGCGGGGGGGCACGATGAGCAGTTCTTC.

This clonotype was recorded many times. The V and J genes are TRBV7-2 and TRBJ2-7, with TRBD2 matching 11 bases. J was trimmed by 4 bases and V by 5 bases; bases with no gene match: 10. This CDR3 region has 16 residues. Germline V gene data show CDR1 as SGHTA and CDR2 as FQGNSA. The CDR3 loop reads CASSPRDSGGAYEQYF. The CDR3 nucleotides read TGTGCCAGCAGCCCTCGGGATAGCGGGGGGGCATACGAGCAGTACTTC.

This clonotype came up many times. CDR3 nucleotide sequence: TGTGCCAGCAGTTATCAGGGGGCGACGGGCACAGATACGCAGTATTTT. It encodes CASSYQGATGTDTQYF. The chain employs TRBV27 and TRBJ2-3; 8 bases map to TRBD1. Germline CDR1 MNHEY, CDR2 SMNVEV (reference sequence). The CDR3 consists of 16 residues. Unmatched junction bases numbered 7, after V lost 4 bases and J lost 1 base.

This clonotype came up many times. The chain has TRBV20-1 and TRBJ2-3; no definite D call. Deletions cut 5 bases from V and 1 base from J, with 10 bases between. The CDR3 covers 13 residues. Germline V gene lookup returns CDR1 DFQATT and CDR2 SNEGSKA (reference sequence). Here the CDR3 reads CSAVLGRTDTQYF. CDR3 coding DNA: TGCAGTGCTGTCCTGGGCCGCACAGATACGCAGTATTTT.

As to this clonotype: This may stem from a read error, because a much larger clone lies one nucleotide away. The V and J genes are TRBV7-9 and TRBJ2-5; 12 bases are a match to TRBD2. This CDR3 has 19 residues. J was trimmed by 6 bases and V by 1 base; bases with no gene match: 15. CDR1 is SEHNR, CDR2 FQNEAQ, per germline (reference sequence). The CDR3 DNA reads TGTGCCAGCAGCTTAGACCCCACCCTAGCGGGGGGGCATATAAAGACCCAGTACTTC. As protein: CASSLDPTLAGGHIKTQYF.

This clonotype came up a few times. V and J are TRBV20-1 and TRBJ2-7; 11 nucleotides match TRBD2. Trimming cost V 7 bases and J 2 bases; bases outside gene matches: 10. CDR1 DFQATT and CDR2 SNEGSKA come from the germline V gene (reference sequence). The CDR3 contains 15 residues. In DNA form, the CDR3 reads TGCAGTGGAAAAAAGACTAGCGGGACTACCTACGAGCAGTACTTC. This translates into CSGKKTSGTTYEQYF.

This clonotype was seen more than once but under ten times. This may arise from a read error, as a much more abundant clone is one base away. The CDR3 DNA sequence: TGTGCCAGCGGTTACTTGGGGACCGGGTTGGGCACTGAAGCTTTCTTT. Protein: CASGYLGTGLGTEAFF. The rearrangement links TRBV6-5 to TRBJ1-1, with a tentative D call TRBD1 (5 bases). The germline V gene has CDR1 MNHEY and CDR2 SVGAGI. The length of the CDR3 is 16 residues.

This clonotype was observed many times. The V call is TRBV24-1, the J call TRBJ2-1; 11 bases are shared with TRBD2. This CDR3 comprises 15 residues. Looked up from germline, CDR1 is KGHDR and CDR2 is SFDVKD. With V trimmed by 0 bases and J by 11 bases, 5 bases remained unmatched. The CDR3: CATSDLTGLAGQQFF. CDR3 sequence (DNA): TGTGCCACCAGTGATTTGACAGGACTAGCGGGCCAGCAGTTCTTC.

This chain's CDR3 is CASSFSSGNSEQFF. As DNA, the CDR3 is TGTGCCAGCAGTTTCTCTAGCGGTAACAGTGAGCAGTTCTTC. The rearrangement links TRBV27 to TRBJ2-1; 7 positions agree with TRBD2. Germline-derived CDR1 and CDR2 are MNHEY and SMNVEV (reference sequence). V lost 3 bases to trimming and J lost 9 bases; unmatched junction nucleotides: 8. There are 14 residues in the CDR3.